This T cell receptor (beta chain) was identified in a study of T cell responses to AZD1222 COVID-19 vaccine. The CDR3 extends over 12 amino acids. Trimming took 4 bases from V and 6 from J, leaving 10 bases between them. Germline CDR1 and CDR2: KGHSY and FQNENV. The method was immunoSEQ multiplex PCR; TCRdb's version includes in-frame clones alone and lacks a portion of them. The data contain about 100,000 clones, 80% to 90% of them singletons. In this sample, this clone turned up once. J is TRBJ2-7 and V is TRBV16, with D unresolved. This sequence originates from an adult in good health. The starting material was peripheral blood, obtained on day 0 of AZD1222 vaccination. The CDR3: CASSPANFEQYF. CDR3 nucleotides: TGTGCCAGCAGCCCAGCGAACTTCGAGCAGTACTTC.